A selection of T cell receptor beta chains follows, all from one sample in a study of long-term antiretroviral therapy in people with HIV. TCRdb keeps only in-frame clones here, not all; method: immunoSEQ multiplex PCR. The table shows about 16,000 clones, with over 75% occurring only once. The specimen comprised unsorted PBMCs, sampled approximately 14 months before starting antiretroviral therapy. The receptors stem from a young man with HIV. Each CDR3 is given with its conserved first and last residue. Each record gives: D gene, J gene, clone size, V gene, CDR3 protein. The D gene is left open where the match is weak. Not all rows give a size; the values are once, few, many and, for expanded clones, a class.

NA TRBJ2-7 NA TRBV19 CASQPPGQLSEQYF
NA TRBJ2-7 once TRBV7-9 CASSPNYEQYF
NA TRBJ1-1 few TRBV15 CATSLTINTEAFF
NA TRBJ1-1 few TRBV9 CASSVGDTEAFF
NA TRBJ1-2 NA TRBV14 CASSQHAREAYGYTF
NA TRBJ2-3 NA TRBV5-4 CASSLIGRQGGKDTQYF
NA TRBJ2-1 few TRBV9 CASSPQGNSYNEQFF
NA TRBJ2-7 NA TRBV6-5 CASSLLGEWYEQYF
NA TRBJ2-1 NA TRBV29-1 CSVVRGARDEQFF
NA TRBJ2-2 NA TRBV4-3 CASSQGRGSSTGELFF
TRBD1 TRBJ2-5 NA TRBV5-1 CASSRTGAGETQYF
NA TRBJ1-2 NA TRBV18 CASRGNYGYTF
NA TRBJ1-1 NA TRBV7-2 CASSSDRSMNTEAFF
NA TRBJ1-1 NA TRBV19 CASSISGATEAFF
NA TRBJ2-3 once TRBV5-1 CASSLVGAHTDTQYF
TRBD1 TRBJ2-7 few TRBV11-2 CASSRDRVIGEQYF
NA TRBJ2-1 NA TRBV11-2 CASSGGEISYNEQFF
NA TRBJ1-5 NA TRBV2 CASRGERTQPQHF
NA TRBJ2-7 NA TRBV30 CAWTRGGTDYEQYF
NA TRBJ2-5 once TRBV2 CASSEGRGRWETQYF
NA TRBJ1-1 NA TRBV7-9 CASSSGLLEAFF
NA TRBJ2-2 NA TRBV5-4 CASSFFGGAGELFF
NA TRBJ1-1 NA TRBV20-1 CSARPAAEAFF
NA TRBJ2-5 NA TRBV7-9 CASSQILQETQYF
NA TRBJ2-7 once TRBV18 CASSPTGSSYEQYF
NA TRBJ1-2 NA TRBV7-3 CASSPSGGYGYTF
TRBD1 TRBJ2-2 NA TRBV6-4 CASKGQGGTGELFF
NA TRBJ1-2 NA TRBV29-1 CSVALTGNNYGYTF
NA TRBJ2-2 NA TRBV7-3 CASSPRTQGGELFF
TRBD1 TRBJ2-2 NA TRBV11-3 CASSRTGDTGELFF
TRBD1 TRBJ1-2 NA TRBV29-1 CSGGQGDSYYGYTF
TRBD2 TRBJ2-7 NA TRBV29-1 CSVGTSGRSIYEQYF
NA TRBJ2-7 NA TRBV25-1 CASSTPPKDEQYF
NA TRBJ2-7 NA TRBV11-2 CASSLNGGPYEQYF
NA TRBJ2-1 NA TRBV23-1 CASSFQGNEQFF
NA TRBJ1-1 NA TRBV19 CASKTPGDTEAFF
NA TRBJ2-1 NA TRBV9 CASSPRNGLNEQFF
TRBD2 TRBJ2-3 NA TRBV7-3 CASSFGLAGAGTDTQYF
NA TRBJ2-5 once TRBV6-6 CASSYDGQRGRETQYF
TRBD2 TRBJ2-5 NA TRBV27 CASSLLGGGQETQYF
TRBD1 TRBJ2-7 once TRBV6-5 CASSRDRERYEQYF
NA TRBJ1-5 NA TRBV29-1 CSGTSQDRQQPQHF
NA TRBJ2-2 NA TRBV25-1 CASSELGAGDTGELFF
NA TRBJ1-5 NA TRBV27 CASSPYRAEQPQHF
NA TRBJ2-7 NA TRBV6-6 CASSSYRDPYEQYF
NA TRBJ1-6 NA TRBV11-2 CASSLDRFNSPLHF
NA TRBJ1-6 NA TRBV2 CASRAGGLRSPLHF
TRBD1 TRBJ2-7 once TRBV7-9 CASSSLSSDRGRPYEQYF
NA TRBJ1-2 once TRBV19 CASSIDPGQIGAGYTF
TRBD1 TRBJ1-1 NA TRBV18 CASSWRGQNTEAFF
NA TRBJ1-1 NA TRBV6-1 CASRGAPGTEAFF
TRBD1 TRBJ2-7 NA TRBV5-1 CASSLVGAGGYEQYF
NA TRBJ1-3 NA TRBV4-1 CASSQVSPAGNTIYF